Listed below are T cell receptor beta chains from one sample, sequenced in a study of neurological immune-mediated disorders. MiXCR, run by TCRdb on the 5' RACE reads, gives a single entry per CDR3 protein. The sample shows fewer than 35,000 distinct CDR3 sequences, about 16% of them seen only once. Specimen: CD4+ T cells from blood. Receptor source: a female donor with HTLV-1-associated myelopathy (HAM/TSP). CDR3s leave out the opening cysteine and the closing phenylalanine or tryptophan. Each record gives: V gene, J gene, CDR3 protein.

V gene: TRBV7-3; J gene: TRBJ2-1; CDR3 protein: ASSSRVERSYNEQF
V gene: TRBV7-2; J gene: TRBJ2-2; CDR3 protein: ASSLMGSGELF
V gene: TRBV28; J gene: TRBJ2-7; CDR3 protein: ASSLSWDPGGNEQY
V gene: TRBV5-6; J gene: TRBJ2-1; CDR3 protein: ASSLGTSYNEQF
V gene: TRBV7-2; J gene: TRBJ1-2; CDR3 protein: ASSQFYDRVNGYT
V gene: TRBV20-1; J gene: TRBJ1-1; CDR3 protein: SARTGRGFTEAF
V gene: TRBV11-3; J gene: TRBJ2-3; CDR3 protein: ASSFGPLAGGADTQY
V gene: TRBV6-2/TRBV6-3; J gene: TRBJ1-5; CDR3 protein: ASSAQGQPQH
V gene: TRBV20-1; J gene: TRBJ1-4; CDR3 protein: SASEPGQGNEKLF
V gene: TRBV19; J gene: TRBJ1-2; CDR3 protein: ASSWAGLEGYT
V gene: TRBV19; J gene: TRBJ2-2; CDR3 protein: ASSGRLAGVTGELF
V gene: TRBV7-7; J gene: TRBJ2-7; CDR3 protein: ASSPHPGGEQY
V gene: TRBV6-6; J gene: TRBJ1-2; CDR3 protein: ASSIEQDYGYT
V gene: TRBV20-1; J gene: TRBJ2-5; CDR3 protein: SARDPGGGIRETQY
V gene: TRBV5-1; J gene: TRBJ2-7; CDR3 protein: ASRQGQGSYEQY
V gene: TRBV27; J gene: TRBJ1-1; CDR3 protein: ASSLTRQGLHF
V gene: TRBV20-1; J gene: TRBJ2-3; CDR3 protein: SARGPWDRREDTQY
V gene: TRBV6-5; J gene: TRBJ1-1; CDR3 protein: ASSPLVNTEAF
V gene: TRBV4-2; J gene: TRBJ2-2; CDR3 protein: ASSRGDAGELF
V gene: TRBV2; J gene: TRBJ2-6; CDR3 protein: ASRDRSGANVLT
V gene: TRBV7-2; J gene: TRBJ2-3; CDR3 protein: ASSLDGAGLAVSTDTQY
V gene: TRBV20-1; J gene: TRBJ2-1; CDR3 protein: SALRAAGAFNEQF